These 2 T cell receptor beta chains originate from one sample sequenced in a study of blood T cell repertoires in COVID-19. Data came from immunoSEQ multiplex PCR; TCRdb stores just in-frame clones and leaves some out. The sample yields approximately 26,000 clones, approximately 77% seen once. Sequences were obtained from peripheral blood. These receptors were obtained from a man older than 75 with active or convalescent COVID-19.

The V gene is TRBV2, the J gene TRBJ1-3; no reliable D call. Looked up from germline, CDR1 is SNHLY and CDR2 is FYNNEI. This CDR3 region has 15 residues. The ends were cut back, 4 bases at V and 0 bases at J, with 10 bases in the middle. The CDR3 loop is CASSVEAVSGNTIYF. CDR3 bases: TGTGCCAGCAGTGTTGAGGCGGTCTCTGGAAACACCATATATTTT. The complete variable domain, with remaining parts taken from reference TRBV2 and TRBJ1-3, reads EPEVTQTPSHQVTQMGQEVILRCVPISNHLYFYWYRQILGQKVEFLVSFYNNEISEKSEIFDDQFSVERPDGSNFTLKIRSTKLEDSAMYFCASSVEAVSGNTIYFGEGSWLTVV.

This clone has a handful of counts. The chain has TRBV9 and TRBJ2-1, with D possibly matching TRBD2 (5 bases). Trimming shortened V by 3 bases and J by 1 base, and 8 bases separated the two germline ends. CDR3 length: 14 residues. Germline CDR1 SGDLS, CDR2 YYNGEE. CDR3: CASSAERSYNEQFF. The CDR3 DNA reads as TGTGCCAGCAGCGCCGAGCGGTCCTACAATGAGCAGTTCTTC.